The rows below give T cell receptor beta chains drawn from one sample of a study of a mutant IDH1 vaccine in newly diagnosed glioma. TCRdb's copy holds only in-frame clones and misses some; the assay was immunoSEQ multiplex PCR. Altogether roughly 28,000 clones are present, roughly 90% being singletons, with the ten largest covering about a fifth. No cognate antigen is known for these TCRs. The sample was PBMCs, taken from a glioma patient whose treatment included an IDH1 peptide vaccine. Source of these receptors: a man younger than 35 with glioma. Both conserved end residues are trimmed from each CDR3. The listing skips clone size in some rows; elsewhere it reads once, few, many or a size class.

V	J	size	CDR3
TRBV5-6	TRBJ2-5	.	ASRPVREETQY
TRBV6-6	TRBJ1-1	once	ASSKTGSTEAF
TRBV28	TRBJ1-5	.	ASSPPLLQPQH
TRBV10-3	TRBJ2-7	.	AISRGLLPYEQY
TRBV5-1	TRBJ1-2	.	ASSLGGGNYGYT
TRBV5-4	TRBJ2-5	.	ASSLGGVGTETQY
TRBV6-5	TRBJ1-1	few	ASSYSGATEAF
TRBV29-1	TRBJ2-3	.	SVDDSTDTQY
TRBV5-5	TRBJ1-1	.	ASSYRQGRMNTEAF
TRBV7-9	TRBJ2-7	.	ASSLQQGDEQY
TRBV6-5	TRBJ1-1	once	ASSYSWTAVGTEAF
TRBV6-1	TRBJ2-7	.	ASSDPRTSRYEQY
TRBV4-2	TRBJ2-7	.	ASSQDLGLRQY
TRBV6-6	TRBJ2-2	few	ASSSPGLAGRELF
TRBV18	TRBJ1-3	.	ASSTTGSGNTIY
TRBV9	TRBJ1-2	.	ASSAGGGRDYGYT
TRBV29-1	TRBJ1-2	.	SLTGINGYT
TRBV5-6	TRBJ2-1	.	ASSLVVALSSYNEQF
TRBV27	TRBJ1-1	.	ASNLQGAAAF
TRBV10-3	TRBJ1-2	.	AISDSQGADGYT
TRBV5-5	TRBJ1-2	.	ASSFRDRGPNYGYT
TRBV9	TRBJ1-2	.	ASSQGQGILAYGYT
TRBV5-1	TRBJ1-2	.	ASSLASGADGYT
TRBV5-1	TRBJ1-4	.	ASSLAPPEKLF
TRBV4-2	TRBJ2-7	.	ASSQDNSYEQY
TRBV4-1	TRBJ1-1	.	ASSQVGTVAEAF
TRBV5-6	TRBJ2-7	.	ASSFLESYEQY
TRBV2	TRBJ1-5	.	ASRETGRQPQH
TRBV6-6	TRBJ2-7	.	ASSPTAGRFSYEQY
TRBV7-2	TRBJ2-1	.	ASSFEDSEQF
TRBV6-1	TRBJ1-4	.	ASSEHRGINEKLF
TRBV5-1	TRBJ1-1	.	ASSGLGGTNTEAF
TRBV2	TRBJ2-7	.	ASMGTGTYEQY
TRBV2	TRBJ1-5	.	ASSLDTLVQPQH
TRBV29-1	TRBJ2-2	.	SVEVPNTGELF
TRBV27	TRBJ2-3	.	ASWVGFAGGTQY
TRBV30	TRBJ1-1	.	AWSVRGVVNTEAF
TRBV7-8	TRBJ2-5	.	ASSLERQRQTQY
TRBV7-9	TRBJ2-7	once	ASSQNSYEQY
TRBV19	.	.	ASSPGQGEYEQY
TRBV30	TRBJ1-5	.	AWSVLGHPNQPQH
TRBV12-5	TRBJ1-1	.	ASGLRESGTEAF
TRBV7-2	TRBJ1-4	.	ASSLVAATGEKLF